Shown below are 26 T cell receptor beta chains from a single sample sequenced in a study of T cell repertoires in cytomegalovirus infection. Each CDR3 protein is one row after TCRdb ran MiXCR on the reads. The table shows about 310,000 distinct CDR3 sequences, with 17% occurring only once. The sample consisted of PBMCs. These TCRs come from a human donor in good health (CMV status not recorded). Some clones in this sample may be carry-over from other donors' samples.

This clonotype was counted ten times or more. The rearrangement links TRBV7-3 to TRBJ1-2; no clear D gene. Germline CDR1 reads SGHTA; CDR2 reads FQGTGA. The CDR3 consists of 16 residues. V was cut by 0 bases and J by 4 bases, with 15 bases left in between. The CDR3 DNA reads TGTGCCAGCAGCTTAACATATAGCGCGGAGGGCTATGGCTACACCTTC. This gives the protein CASSLTYSAEGYGYTF.

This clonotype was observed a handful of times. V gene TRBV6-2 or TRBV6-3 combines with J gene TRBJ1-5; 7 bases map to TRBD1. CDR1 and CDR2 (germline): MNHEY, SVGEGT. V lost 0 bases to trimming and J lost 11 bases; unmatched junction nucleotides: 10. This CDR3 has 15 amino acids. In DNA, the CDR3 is TGTGCCAGCAGTTACTCTGGGACAGCAACGCCAGCCCAGCATTTT. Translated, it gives CASSYSGTATPAQHF.

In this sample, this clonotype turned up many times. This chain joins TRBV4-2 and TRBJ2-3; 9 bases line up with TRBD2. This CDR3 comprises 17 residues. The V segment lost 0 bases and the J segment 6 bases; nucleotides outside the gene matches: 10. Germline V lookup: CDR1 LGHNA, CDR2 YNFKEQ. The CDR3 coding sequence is TGTGCCAGCAGCCAAGAGGCGCTAGCGGGGAACGCGGATACGCAGTATTTT. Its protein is CASSQEALAGNADTQYF.

This CDR3 is CSALVAGTTDTQYF. The CDR3 nucleotides are TGCAGTGCTCTTGTAGCGGGGACCACAGATACGCAGTATTTT. The rearrangement links TRBV20-1 to TRBJ2-3; the match to TRBD2 covers 8 bases. This CDR3 is 14 amino acids long. Germline CDR1 is DFQATT and CDR2 is SNEGSKA (reference sequence). Losses at the gene ends were 5 bases for V and 2 bases for J; bases not matched to a gene: 6.

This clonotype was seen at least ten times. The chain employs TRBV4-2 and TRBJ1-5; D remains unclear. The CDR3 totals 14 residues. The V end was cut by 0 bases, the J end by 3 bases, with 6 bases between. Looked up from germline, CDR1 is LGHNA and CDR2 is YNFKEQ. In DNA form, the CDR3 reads TGTGCCAGCAGCCAAGATCGGTCCAATCAGCCCCAGCATTTT. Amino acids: CASSQDRSNQPQHF.

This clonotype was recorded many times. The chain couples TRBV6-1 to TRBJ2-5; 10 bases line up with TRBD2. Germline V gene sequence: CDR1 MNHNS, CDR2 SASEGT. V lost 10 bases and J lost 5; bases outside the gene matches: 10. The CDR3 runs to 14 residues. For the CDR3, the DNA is TGTGCCACTGCGTTAGCGGGGGGCAAGGAGACCCAGTACTTC. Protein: CATALAGGKETQYF.

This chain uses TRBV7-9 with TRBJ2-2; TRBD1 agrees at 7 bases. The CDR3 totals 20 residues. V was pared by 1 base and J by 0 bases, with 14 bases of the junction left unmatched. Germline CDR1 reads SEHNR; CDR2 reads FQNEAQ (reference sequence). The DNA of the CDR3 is TGTGCCAGCAGCTTAGGGTCCCTGGACAGGCGGCTTACGAACACCGGGGAGCTGTTTTTT. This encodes CASSLGSLDRRLTNTGELFF.

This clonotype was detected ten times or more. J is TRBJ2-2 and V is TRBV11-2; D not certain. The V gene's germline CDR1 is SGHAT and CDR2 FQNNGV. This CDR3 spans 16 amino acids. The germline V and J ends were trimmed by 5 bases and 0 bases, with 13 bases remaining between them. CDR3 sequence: CASSPTVLANTGELFF. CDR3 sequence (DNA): TGTGCCAGCAGCCCCACAGTCCTGGCGAACACCGGGGAGCTGTTTTTT.

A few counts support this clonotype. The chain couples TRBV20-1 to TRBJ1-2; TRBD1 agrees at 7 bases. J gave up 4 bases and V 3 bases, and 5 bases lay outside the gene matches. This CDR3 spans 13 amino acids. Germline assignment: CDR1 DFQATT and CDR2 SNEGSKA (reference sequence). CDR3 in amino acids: CSAREGAVYGYTF. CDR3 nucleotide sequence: TGCAGTGCTAGGGAGGGGGCGGTCTATGGCTACACCTTC.

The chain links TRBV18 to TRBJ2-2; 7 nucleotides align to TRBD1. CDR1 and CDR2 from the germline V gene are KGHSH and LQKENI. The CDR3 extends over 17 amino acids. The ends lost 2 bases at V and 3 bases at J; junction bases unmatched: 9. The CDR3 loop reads CASSPRNPGGDTGELFF. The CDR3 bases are TGTGCCAGCTCACCAAGAAATCCAGGGGGAGACACCGGGGAGCTGTTTTTT.

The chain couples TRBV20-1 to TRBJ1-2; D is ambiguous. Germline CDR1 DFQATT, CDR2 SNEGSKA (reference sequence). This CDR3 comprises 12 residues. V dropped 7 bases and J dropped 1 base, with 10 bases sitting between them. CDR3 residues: CSVRFRNYGYTF. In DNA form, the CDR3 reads TGCAGTGTGAGATTTCGTAACTATGGCTACACCTTC.

The CDR3 coding sequence is TGTGCCAGCAGCTTAGGGTTACCCTCTGGGGCCAACGTCCTGACTTTC. It is translated as CASSLGLPSGANVLTF. J is TRBJ2-6 and V is TRBV5-4, with unresolved D. Deletions cut 2 bases from V and 0 bases from J, with 9 bases between. The CDR3 runs to 16 residues. The V gene's germline CDR1 is SGHNT and CDR2 YYREEE (reference sequence).

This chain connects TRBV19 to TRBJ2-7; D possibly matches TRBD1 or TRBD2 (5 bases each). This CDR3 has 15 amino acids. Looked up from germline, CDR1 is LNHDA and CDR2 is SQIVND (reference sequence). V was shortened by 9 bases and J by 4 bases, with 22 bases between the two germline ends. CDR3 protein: CASRDLDFVLYEQYF. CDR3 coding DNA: TGTGCCAGCCGGGACCTCGATTTCGTTCTGTACGAGCAGTACTTC.

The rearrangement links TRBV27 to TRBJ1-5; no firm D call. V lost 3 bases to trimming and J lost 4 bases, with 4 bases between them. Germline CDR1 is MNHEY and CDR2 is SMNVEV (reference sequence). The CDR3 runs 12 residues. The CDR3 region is CASSFHNQPQHF. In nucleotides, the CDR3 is TGTGCCAGCAGTTTCCATAATCAGCCCCAGCATTTT.

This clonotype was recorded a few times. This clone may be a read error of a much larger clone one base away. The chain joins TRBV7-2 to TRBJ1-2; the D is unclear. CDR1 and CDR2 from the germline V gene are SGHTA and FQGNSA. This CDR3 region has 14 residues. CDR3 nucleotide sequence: TGTGTCAGCAGCCCAATAGCGGACGGGTATGGCTACACCTTC. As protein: CVSSPIADGYGYTF.

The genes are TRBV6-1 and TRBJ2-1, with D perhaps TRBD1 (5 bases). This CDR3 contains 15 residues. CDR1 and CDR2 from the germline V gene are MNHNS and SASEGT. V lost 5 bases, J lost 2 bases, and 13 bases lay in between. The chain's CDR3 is CASSRTRGTYNEQFF. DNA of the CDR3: TGTGCCAGCAGTCGAACAAGGGGCACCTACAATGAGCAGTTCTTC.

The CDR3 DNA sequence: TGTGCCAGCACTACAGGAAACTCCTACGAGCAGTACTTC. The encoded protein is CASTTGNSYEQYF. The chain combines TRBV12-3 or TRBV12-4 with TRBJ2-7; D might be TRBD1 (5 bases). The germline V and J ends were trimmed by 7 bases and 0 bases, with 10 bases remaining between them. The CDR3 is 13 amino acids.

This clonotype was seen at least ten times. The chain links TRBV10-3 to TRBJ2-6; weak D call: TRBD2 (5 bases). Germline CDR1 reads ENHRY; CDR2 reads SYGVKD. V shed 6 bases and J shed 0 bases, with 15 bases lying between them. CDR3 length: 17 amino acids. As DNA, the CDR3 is TGTGCCATCAGAACGGGAACAGATGTCTCTGGGGCCAACGTCCTGACTTTC. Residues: CAIRTGTDVSGANVLTF.

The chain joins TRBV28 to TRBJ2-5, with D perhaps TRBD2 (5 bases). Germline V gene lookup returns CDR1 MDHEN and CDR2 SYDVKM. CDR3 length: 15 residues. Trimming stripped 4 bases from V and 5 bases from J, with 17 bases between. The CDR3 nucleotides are TGTGCCAGCAGTTCCCCCGAGGGAATAGGGGAGACCCAGTACTTC. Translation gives CASSSPEGIGETQYF.

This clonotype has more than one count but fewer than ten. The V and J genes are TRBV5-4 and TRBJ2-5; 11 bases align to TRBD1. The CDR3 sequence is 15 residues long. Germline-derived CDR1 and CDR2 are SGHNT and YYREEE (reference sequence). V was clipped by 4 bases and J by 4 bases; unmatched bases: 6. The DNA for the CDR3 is TGTGCCAGCAGCCTCTGGACAGGGGGCGCAGAGACCCAGTACTTC. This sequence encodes CASSLWTGGAETQYF.

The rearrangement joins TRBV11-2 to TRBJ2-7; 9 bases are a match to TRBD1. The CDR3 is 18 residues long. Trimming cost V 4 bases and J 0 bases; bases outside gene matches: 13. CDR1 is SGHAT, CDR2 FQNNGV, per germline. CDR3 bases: TGTGCCAGCAGCTCTCTTCGGGGGACAGGGCGATCCTCCTACGAGCAGTACTTC. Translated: CASSSLRGTGRSSYEQYF.

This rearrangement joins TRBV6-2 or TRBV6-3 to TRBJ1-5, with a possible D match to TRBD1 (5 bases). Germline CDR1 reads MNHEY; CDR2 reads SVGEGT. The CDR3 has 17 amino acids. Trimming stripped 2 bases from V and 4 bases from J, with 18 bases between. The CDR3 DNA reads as TGTGCCAGCAGTTACCGGCTTACTGGACAATCTAATCAGCCCCAGCATTTT. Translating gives CASSYRLTGQSNQPQHF.

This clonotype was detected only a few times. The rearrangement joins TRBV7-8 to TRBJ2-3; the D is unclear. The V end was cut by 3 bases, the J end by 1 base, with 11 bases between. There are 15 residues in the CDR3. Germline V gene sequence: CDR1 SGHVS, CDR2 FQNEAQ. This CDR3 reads CASSFGLPGTDTQYF. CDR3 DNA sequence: TGTGCCAGCAGCTTTGGGCTCCCGGGCACAGATACGCAGTATTTT.

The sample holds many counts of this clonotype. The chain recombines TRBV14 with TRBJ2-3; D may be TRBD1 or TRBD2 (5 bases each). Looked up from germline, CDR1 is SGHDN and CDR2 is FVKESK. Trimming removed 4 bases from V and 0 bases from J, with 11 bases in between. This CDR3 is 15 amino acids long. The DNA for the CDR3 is TGTGCCAGCAGCCGTCGGGGCGCTAGCACAGATACGCAGTATTTT. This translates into CASSRRGASTDTQYF.

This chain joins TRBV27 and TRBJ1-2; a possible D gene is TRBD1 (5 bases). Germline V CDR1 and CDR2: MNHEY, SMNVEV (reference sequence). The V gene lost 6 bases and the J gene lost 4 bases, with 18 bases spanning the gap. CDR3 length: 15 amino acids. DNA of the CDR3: TGTGCCAGCAGCTCCCGGGGGGGGTCAGTCTATGGCTACACCTTC. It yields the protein CASSSRGGSVYGYTF.

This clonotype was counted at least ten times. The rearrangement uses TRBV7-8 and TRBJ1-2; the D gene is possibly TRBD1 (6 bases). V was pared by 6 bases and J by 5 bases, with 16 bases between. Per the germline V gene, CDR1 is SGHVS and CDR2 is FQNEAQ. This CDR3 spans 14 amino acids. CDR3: CASRNRDNLYGYTF. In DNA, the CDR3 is TGTGCCAGCAGGAACCGGGACAACCTATATGGCTACACCTTC.